This T cell receptor (beta chain) derives from a study of monozygotic twins with inflammatory bowel disease. Study conclusions and caveats: Any single strong signal or clonotype tied to IBD lacked support. Distinction of different T cell subtypes was not possible.

As regards this clonotype: The antigen remains unidentified.

Eight distinct reactions (per sample) were used to make the cDNA. TCRdb re-called the 5' RACE reads and shows each CDR3 protein once, DNA omitted. The specimen's table records around 210,000 distinct CDR3 sequences. This CDR3 comprises 12 residues. This sequence originates from a human donor with ulcerative colitis or Crohn's disease, or a healthy co-twin of an affected twin (not recorded which). The rearrangement joins TRBV12-3 or TRBV12-4 to TRBJ1-5. Sequenced: blood. This CDR3 reads CASRNSNQPQHF.